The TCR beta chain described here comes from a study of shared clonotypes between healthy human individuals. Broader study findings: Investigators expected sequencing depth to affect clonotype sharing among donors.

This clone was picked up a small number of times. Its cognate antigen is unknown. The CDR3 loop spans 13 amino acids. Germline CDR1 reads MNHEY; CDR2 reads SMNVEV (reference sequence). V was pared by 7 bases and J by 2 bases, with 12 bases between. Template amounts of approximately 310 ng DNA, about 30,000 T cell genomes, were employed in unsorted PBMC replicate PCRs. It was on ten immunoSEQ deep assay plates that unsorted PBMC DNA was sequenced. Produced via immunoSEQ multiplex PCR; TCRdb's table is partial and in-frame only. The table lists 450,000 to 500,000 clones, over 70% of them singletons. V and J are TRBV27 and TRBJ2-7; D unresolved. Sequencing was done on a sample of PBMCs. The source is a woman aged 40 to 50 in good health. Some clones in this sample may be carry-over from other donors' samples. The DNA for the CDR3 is TGTGCCAGCAATGGCCCAACAACCTACGAGCAGTACTTC. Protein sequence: CASNGPTTYEQYF.